The 9 T cell receptor beta chains reported below all come from one sample, sequenced in a study of blood T cell repertoires in COVID-19. The table came from immunoSEQ multiplex PCR; TCRdb's copy has only in-frame clones and leaves some out. The sample includes 150,000 to 200,000 clones, about 85% of them seen just once. The sequenced material came from peripheral blood. Receptors were obtained from a man in his sixties with COVID-19, enrolled during active disease.

The chain uses TRBV28 and TRBJ1-2; no reliable D call. There are 13 residues in the CDR3. Germline CDR1 MDHEN, CDR2 SYDVKM. Trimming removed 3 bases from V and 6 bases from J, with 11 bases in between. CDR3 bases: TGTGCCAGCAGTTTGTACCTGAGGAATGGCTACACCTTC. Protein: CASSLYLRNGYTF.

The chain uses TRBV27 and TRBJ1-1; TRBD1 aligns across 10 bases. CDR3 length equals 15 residues. Losses at the gene ends were 6 bases for V and 1 base for J; bases not matched to a gene: 5. Germline lookup yields CDR1 MNHEY and CDR2 SMNVEV (reference sequence). In DNA, the CDR3 is TGTGCCAGCAGACTCGGACAGGGGGGGAACACTGAAGCTTTCTTT. This gives the protein CASRLGQGGNTEAFF.

There are a few counts of this clone. The V and J genes are TRBV7-8 and TRBJ1-5, with D possibly being TRBD1 (6 bases). V was cut by 5 bases and J by 8 bases, with 22 bases left in between. CDR3 length: 16 amino acids. Germline V lookup: CDR1 SGHVS, CDR2 FQNEAQ. The CDR3 DNA follows: TGTGCCAGCAGCCATACGGGGCGGGGGGCCCTAGAGCCCCAGCATTTT. Translating it yields CASSHTGRGALEPQHF.

This rearrangement joins TRBV7-9 to TRBJ2-7; 8 bases agree with TRBD1. The trim removed 4 bases at V and 7 bases at J, leaving 3 bases unmatched. This CDR3 has 12 amino acids. Germline-derived CDR1 and CDR2 are SEHNR and FQNEAQ (reference sequence). As DNA, the CDR3 is TGTGCCAGCAGCTGGACAGGGCGAGAGCAGTACTTC. Its translation: CASSWTGREQYF.

The chain uses TRBV30 and TRBJ1-6, with TRBD1 matching over 8 bases. J was trimmed by 14 bases and V by 0 bases; bases with no gene match: 18. The germline V gene has CDR1 GTSNPN and CDR2 SVGIG (reference sequence). The CDR3 is made up of 17 amino acids. CDR3 loop: CAWSVLKNGQGARALHF. CDR3 coding DNA: TGTGCCTGGAGTGTACTGAAGAATGGGCAGGGGGCGCGTGCCCTCCACTTT.

As DNA, the CDR3 is TGTGCCAGCAGTTTACCCCGGGGAGGCGGAAATCAGCCCCAGCATTTT. It translates to CASSLPRGGGNQPQHF. The gene calls are TRBV28 and TRBJ1-5; D remains unclear. CDR3 length: 16 residues. Per germline, CDR1 MDHEN and CDR2 SYDVKM. Trimming took 2 bases from V and 4 from J, leaving 15 bases between them.

The J gene is TRBJ2-1, the V gene TRBV11-2, with 8 bases that match TRBD2. Germline V CDR1 and CDR2: SGHAT, FQNNGV. This CDR3 is 14 amino acids long. The trim removed 2 bases at V and 6 bases at J, leaving 3 bases unmatched. CDR3 sequence: CASSLSGRGNEQFF. As DNA, the CDR3 is TGTGCCAGCAGCTTAAGCGGGAGAGGCAATGAGCAGTTCTTC. The full variable domain, completed using reference TRBV11-2 and TRBJ2-1, is EAGVAQSPRYKIIEKRQSVAFWCNPISGHATLYWYQQILGQGPKLLIQFQNNGVVDDSQLPKDRFSAERLKGVDSTLKIQPAKLEDSAVYLCASSLSGRGNEQFFGPGTRLTVL.

This clone was observed a few times. As DNA, the CDR3 is TGTGCCAGCAGCCAAGATCCGGGGGTCTATGGCTACACCTTC. Protein: CASSQDPGVYGYTF. V gene TRBV3-1 (or the pseudogene TRBV3-2) combines with J gene TRBJ1-2; a weak D match, TRBD1 (5 bases). V lost 0 bases and J 4 bases, leaving 9 bases between the germline ends. The CDR3 loop spans 14 amino acids. Germline-derived CDR1 and CDR2 are LGHDT and YNNKEL (reference sequence).

The J gene is TRBJ2-7, the V gene TRBV5-6; D may be TRBD1 (5 bases). V dropped 2 bases and J dropped 2 bases, with 14 bases sitting between them. CDR1 SGHDT and CDR2 YYEEEE come from the germline V gene. CDR3 length equals 15 residues. This CDR3 is CASSFTRGSTYEQYF. CDR3 DNA: TGTGCCAGCAGCTTTACAAGGGGCTCTACCTACGAGCAGTACTTC.